The 21 T cell receptor beta chains below were found in one sample sequenced in a study of monozygotic twins with inflammatory bowel disease. From its re-call of the 5' RACE reads, TCRdb lists each CDR3 protein once, without DNA. The sample table sets out about 380,000 distinct CDR3 sequences. The source material was blood. The receptors originated from a human donor with ulcerative colitis or Crohn's disease, or a healthy co-twin of an affected twin (not recorded which).

This sequence joins TRBV7-9 and TRBJ1-5. CDR3 length: 14 amino acids. Germline V gene lookup returns CDR1 SEHNR and CDR2 FQNEAQ (reference sequence). The chain's CDR3 is CASSLVGTNQPQHF.

This chain links TRBV27 with TRBJ2-7. This CDR3 has 14 amino acids. Germline-derived CDR1 and CDR2 are MNHEY and SMNVEV (reference sequence). The CDR3 loop reads CASTKTPGLYEQYF.

The chain employs TRBV7-9 and TRBJ2-7; the D gene TCRdb calls, TRBD1, cannot be checked with no DNA. Germline-derived CDR1 and CDR2 are SEHNR and FQNEAQ (reference sequence). This CDR3 is 12 amino acids long. CDR3 loop: CASSLGGTRQYF.

The chain uses TRBV27 and TRBJ2-7; TCRdb selects TRBD1, and the lack of DNA leaves this call unchecked. The CDR3 has 16 residues. From germline, CDR1 is MNHEY and CDR2 SMNVEV (reference sequence). The chain's CDR3 is CASRLAKQGASYEQYF.

The chain uses TRBV7-2 and TRBJ1-2; TCRdb outputs TRBD1, but without DNA this stays unchecked. Germline V gene data show CDR1 as SGHTA and CDR2 as FQGNSA. The CDR3 sequence is 12 residues long. The chain's CDR3 is CASSSPPNGYTF.

The chain carries TRBV9 and TRBJ2-7; the TCRdb call, TRBD2, lacks DNA for checking. Germline V gene sequence: CDR1 SGDLS, CDR2 YYNGEE. CDR3 size: 16 residues. CDR3 region: CASSVQGLAASYEQYF.

The chain links TRBV7-2 to TRBJ1-3. This CDR3 contains 14 residues. Germline lookup yields CDR1 SGHTA and CDR2 FQGNSA. This CDR3 is CASSLGPSGNTIYF.

The chain is built from TRBV4-3 and TRBJ2-5. This CDR3 contains 14 residues. The V gene's germline CDR1 is LGHNA and CDR2 YSLEER. The CDR3 reads CASSRGMYQETQYF.

The chain links TRBV19 to TRBJ2-7; TCRdb indicates TRBD1, and absent DNA this call remains unverified. This CDR3 is 13 amino acids long. The germline CDR1 and CDR2 sequences are LNHDA and SQIVND (reference sequence). The CDR3: CASHGTGDYEQYF.

The chain employs TRBV20-1 and TRBJ2-3; lacking DNA, the TRBD1 call made by TCRdb goes unchecked. The CDR3 loop spans 14 amino acids. Germline CDR1 DFQATT, CDR2 SNEGSKA (reference sequence). This CDR3 reads CSARAVQGSDTQYF.

The chain uses TRBV20-1 and TRBJ2-1; TCRdb names TRBD1, which stays unverified in the absence of DNA. Per the germline V gene, CDR1 is DFQATT and CDR2 is SNEGSKA (reference sequence). CDR3 length: 16 amino acids. CDR3 sequence reads: CSARVLRGGSYNEQFF.

This chain connects TRBV4-1 to TRBJ2-7; the D call of TRBD2 rests on TCRdb alone, since no DNA is present to check it. Germline values: CDR1 MGHRA, CDR2 YSYEKL. The CDR3 is 15 residues long. This CDR3 is CASSQEELANYEQYF.

The chain's CDR3 is CASSPGLNTGELFF. The rearrangement links TRBV7-9 to TRBJ2-2; lacking DNA, the TRBD1 call made by TCRdb goes unchecked. Germline V lookup: CDR1 SEHNR, CDR2 FQNEAQ (reference sequence). The length of the CDR3 is 14 residues.

V usage is TRBV12-3 or TRBV12-4 and J usage is TRBJ2-7. CDR3 length equals 12 residues. Here the CDR3 reads CASSLEVREQYF.

The chain is built from TRBV7-9 and TRBJ1-1; TCRdb indicates TRBD1, and absent DNA this call remains unverified. The CDR3 runs to 13 residues. The germline gives CDR1 SEHNR, CDR2 FQNEAQ (reference sequence). The CDR3 loop is CASSLASLHEAFF. The whole variable domain, remainder taken from reference TRBV7-9 and TRBJ1-1, is DTGVSQNPRHKITKRGQNVTFRCDPISEHNRLYWYRQTLGQGPEFLTYFQNEAQLEKSRLLSDRFSAERPKGSFSTLEIQRTEQGDSAMYLCASSLASLHEAFFGQGTRLTVV.

This sequence joins TRBV6-5 and TRBJ2-3; the D call of TRBD1 rests on TCRdb alone, since no DNA is present to check it. Germline CDR1 and CDR2: MNHEY and SVGAGI. The CDR3 runs to 15 residues. The CDR3 here is CASSYVHPGTDTQYF.

The chain joins TRBV7-2 to TRBJ1-2. The CDR3 totals 14 residues. CDR1 is SGHTA and CDR2 is FQGNSA in the germline V gene. The CDR3 here is CASSLAKSNYGYTF.

The chain joins TRBV29-1 to TRBJ1-1. The CDR3 is made up of 11 amino acids. Germline loops: CDR1 SQVTM, CDR2 ANQGSEA. The CDR3 here is CSVGFVSEAFF.

The chain employs TRBV4-3 and TRBJ2-3; TCRdb's D call, TRBD2, is unchecked because there is no DNA. The germline gives CDR1 LGHNA, CDR2 YSLEER. This CDR3 comprises 17 residues. Here the CDR3 reads CASSLGTSGGGTDTQYF.

CDR3 region: CASSQDMGRNTEAFF. The chain has TRBV14 and TRBJ1-1; absent DNA, TCRdb's TRBD1 call cannot be checked. The CDR3 totals 15 residues. Germline loops: CDR1 SGHDN, CDR2 FVKESK.

The chain joins TRBV11-1 to TRBJ2-5. The germline gives CDR1 SGHAT, CDR2 FQDESV (reference sequence). This CDR3 is built from 15 residues. The CDR3 protein is CASSPRLGYQETQYF.